The 25 T cell receptor beta chains given below trace back to one sample, sequenced in a study of blood T cell repertoires in COVID-19. Generated by immunoSEQ multiplex PCR, the TCRdb table keeps only in-frame clones and is missing some. The sample has more than 300,000 clones, almost 90% seen once. Sample: peripheral blood. These receptors all stem from a woman aged 40 to 50 with COVID-19, enrolled during active disease.

The V gene is TRBV20-1, the J gene TRBJ2-3, with no clear D. Per the germline V gene, CDR1 is DFQATT and CDR2 is SNEGSKA (reference sequence). This CDR3 comprises 13 residues. Between the trimmed V and J ends, which lost 3 bases and 3 bases, there was a span of 10 bases. This chain's CDR3 is CSASNPVTDTQYF. CDR3 nucleotides: TGCAGTGCTAGTAACCCGGTAACAGATACGCAGTATTTT.

This chain uses TRBV6-2 or TRBV6-3 with TRBJ1-3, with D unclear. Trimming cost V 1 base and J 0 bases, with 13 bases left between them. This CDR3 spans 17 amino acids. Germline CDR1 is MNHEY and CDR2 is SVGEGT. The CDR3 DNA sequence: TGTGCCAGCAGTTACTTCGGAGGTTATAGCTCTGGAAACACCATATATTTT. Its translation: CASSYFGGYSSGNTIYF.

The chain carries TRBV7-9 and TRBJ1-3; TRBD1 is a possible D gene (5 bases). The CDR3 is made up of 14 amino acids. Trimming removed 8 bases from V and 0 bases from J, with 11 bases in between. Germline lookup yields CDR1 SEHNR and CDR2 FQNEAQ (reference sequence). DNA for the CDR3: TGTGCCAGCGGGGCTGGCATCTCTGGAAACACCATATATTTT. Encoded protein: CASGAGISGNTIYF.

In this sample, this clone turned up a few times. The rearrangement links TRBV5-4 to TRBJ1-6; D not resolved. The CDR3 covers 18 residues. Trimming removed 1 base at V and 5 bases at J, with 19 bases between. Germline CDR1 is SGHNT and CDR2 is YYREEE (reference sequence). The CDR3 nucleotides are TGTGCCAGCAGCTTGCGGCGGCGAGCCGAACGCGATAATTCACCCCTCCACTTT. Translating gives CASSLRRRAERDNSPLHF.

This chain uses TRBV30 with TRBJ1-6; D is unresolved. The germline gives CDR1 GTSNPN, CDR2 SVGIG (reference sequence). V was cut by 4 bases and J by 5 bases, with 21 bases left in between. This CDR3 is built from 17 residues. Here the CDR3 reads CAWNPPTRAPNNSPLHF. The CDR3 DNA is TGTGCCTGGAACCCACCGACGAGGGCACCAAATAATTCACCCCTCCACTTT.

The chain combines TRBV27 with TRBJ2-7; 7 positions match TRBD1. V was pared by 4 bases and J by 7 bases, with 10 bases of the junction left unmatched. Germline loops: CDR1 MNHEY, CDR2 SMNVEV (reference sequence). This CDR3 is 14 amino acids long. The CDR3 DNA reads as TGTGCCAGCAGTTCTGCGGACAGGCTTTGGGAGCAGTACTTC. Protein sequence: CASSSADRLWEQYF.

The V gene is TRBV28, the J gene TRBJ1-1; D perhaps matches TRBD1 (6 bases). Per germline, CDR1 MDHEN and CDR2 SYDVKM. The CDR3 is made up of 11 amino acids. Trimming removed 8 bases from V and 8 bases from J, with 12 bases in between. The CDR3 DNA follows: TGTGCCAGCGCCGAGGGGGAAGAAGCTTTCTTT. This codes for CASAEGEEAFF.

V usage is TRBV11-2 and J usage is TRBJ2-1, with 9 bases aligning to TRBD2. After removal of 1 base from V and 10 bases from J, the junction contained 2 bases not matched to a gene. The germline V gene encodes CDR1 SGHAT and CDR2 FQNNGV. The CDR3 runs to 13 residues. CDR3 region: CASSLALAGEQFF. The CDR3 bases are TGTGCCAGCAGCTTAGCCCTAGCGGGGGAGCAGTTCTTC.

This clone was detected only a few times. V gene TRBV27 combines with J gene TRBJ2-1; 8 positions agree with TRBD1. Per germline, CDR1 MNHEY and CDR2 SMNVEV (reference sequence). This CDR3 region has 14 residues. Germline trimming cut 7 bases from V and 5 bases from J; bases unmatched to any gene: 7. The CDR3 reads CASTDRAPNNEQFF. The CDR3 coding sequence is TGTGCCAGCACGGACAGGGCCCCTAACAATGAGCAGTTCTTC.

The chain uses TRBV10-3 and TRBJ1-5, with D perhaps TRBD1 (5 bases). The length of the CDR3 is 15 residues. V was clipped by 3 bases and J by 3 bases, with 12 bases between them. Germline CDR1 and CDR2: ENHRY and SYGVKD. CDR3 region: CAISDAGEDNQPQHF. The CDR3 DNA is TGTGCCATCAGTGACGCGGGGGAGGACAATCAGCCCCAGCATTTT.

The V and J genes are TRBV7-2 and TRBJ2-7, with 9 bases fitting TRBD1. V dropped 2 bases and J dropped 6; count of bases not matched to a gene: 8. The CDR3 loop spans 15 amino acids. Germline values: CDR1 SGHTA, CDR2 FQGNSA. CDR3 bases: TGTGCCAGCAGCTTACAGACAGGGGGTTTGAGCGAGCAGTACTTC. It translates to CASSLQTGGLSEQYF.

The chain carries TRBV6-5 and TRBJ1-5, with 11 positions matching TRBD1. CDR3 length equals 14 residues. The germline V gene has CDR1 MNHEY and CDR2 SVGAGI. J gave up 6 bases and V 5 bases, and 3 bases lay outside the gene matches. The CDR3 is CASSRDRGSQPQHF. The CDR3 DNA reads TGTGCCAGCAGTCGGGACAGGGGGAGTCAGCCCCAGCATTTT.

The chain combines TRBV5-1 with TRBJ2-3, with 9 bases that match TRBD1. V dropped 1 base and J dropped 3; count of bases not matched to a gene: 12. Germline loops: CDR1 SGHRS, CDR2 YFSETQ. The CDR3 totals 18 residues. CDR3 loop: CASSLTYRDRVGTDTQYF. The CDR3 bases are TGCGCCAGCAGCTTGACCTACCGGGACAGGGTTGGGACAGATACGCAGTATTTT.

This chain links TRBV7-6 with TRBJ1-6, with TRBD1 as a possible D gene (5 bases). CDR1 is SGHVS, CDR2 FNYEAQ, per germline. Trimming pared 0 bases from V and 9 bases from J, leaving 15 bases between. CDR3 length: 16 residues. CDR3 sequence: CASSLAVSGFASPLHF. CDR3 coding DNA: TGTGCCAGCAGCTTAGCGGTCTCAGGGTTTGCTTCACCCCTCCACTTT.

The CDR3 nucleotides are TGTGCCAGCAGCTTGGACAGTCCAGCGGACACCGGGGAGCTGTTTTTT. Its protein product is CASSLDSPADTGELFF. V and J are TRBV7-9 and TRBJ2-2; a weak D match, TRBD1 (6 bases). Trimming pared 3 bases from V and 3 bases from J, leaving 14 bases between. Germline-derived CDR1 and CDR2 are SEHNR and FQNEAQ (reference sequence). The CDR3 runs 16 residues.

The chain uses TRBV28 and TRBJ1-6; a weak D match, TRBD1 (5 bases). Trimming cost V 6 bases and J 4 bases, with 10 bases left between them. This CDR3 is 14 amino acids long. CDR1 MDHEN and CDR2 SYDVKM come from the germline V gene. In DNA form, the CDR3 reads TGTGCCAGCAGCTTCAGGGATTATAATTCACCCCTCCACTTT. As protein: CASSFRDYNSPLHF.

This clone was seen more than once but under ten times. This chain connects TRBV19 to TRBJ1-6; the match to TRBD1 covers 7 bases. Trimming removed 6 bases from V and 10 bases from J; junction bases left unmatched: 12. Germline V lookup: CDR1 LNHDA, CDR2 SQIVND (reference sequence). The CDR3 is 15 amino acids. The CDR3 region is CASSSGTAVWSPLHF. The CDR3 coding sequence is TGTGCCAGTAGCTCGGGGACAGCCGTTTGGTCACCCCTCCACTTT.

This chain connects TRBV11-3 to TRBJ2-3, with D possibly TRBD2 on 6 matching bases. The CDR3 extends over 14 amino acids. Looked up from germline, CDR1 is SGHNT and CDR2 is YENEEA. V lost 4 bases, J lost 3 bases, and 11 bases lay in between. Here the CDR3 reads CASSSSGETDTQYF. In nucleotides, the CDR3 is TGTGCCAGCAGCTCGTCGGGGGAGACAGATACGCAGTATTTT.

V gene TRBV29-1 combines with J gene TRBJ2-3; 7 bases are shared with TRBD1. Germline-derived CDR1 and CDR2 are SQVTM and ANQGSEA. CDR3 length equals 12 residues. Germline trimming cut 7 bases from V and 0 bases from J; bases unmatched to any gene: 1. In DNA, the CDR3 is TGCAGCGACAGGGGAAGCACAGATACGCAGTATTTT. As protein: CSDRGSTDTQYF.

V and J are TRBV18 and TRBJ1-2, with D hard to call. This CDR3 has 12 residues. With 3 bases removed from V and 7 bases from J, the gap between germline ends came to 9 bases. Germline CDR1 reads KGHSH; CDR2 reads LQKENI. CDR3 sequence reads: CASSPGIGGYTF. Written as DNA, the CDR3 is TGTGCCAGCTCACCCGGGATCGGTGGCTACACCTTC.

V and J are TRBV3-1 (or the pseudogene TRBV3-2) and TRBJ1-2; the D is unclear. Germline V CDR1 and CDR2: LGHDT, YNNKEL (reference sequence). V lost 1 base to trimming and J lost 8 bases, with 11 bases between them. The CDR3 consists of 13 residues. For the CDR3, the DNA is TGTGCCAGCAGCCAAGTAGAAGGGAGCGGCTACACCTTC. Protein sequence: CASSQVEGSGYTF.

The chain links TRBV18 to TRBJ1-4, with 8 bases identical to TRBD1. The V gene's germline CDR1 is KGHSH and CDR2 LQKENI. The CDR3 contains 15 residues. V trimming: 4 bases; J trimming: 2 bases; junction bases outside the gene matches: 3. CDR3 coding DNA: TGTGCCAGCTCACTACGGACAGGGACTAATGAAAAACTGTTTTTT. This encodes CASSLRTGTNEKLFF.

This clone has only one observation. The chain joins TRBV27 to TRBJ1-1; the match to TRBD1 covers 8 bases. There are 14 residues in the CDR3. Germline V gene data show CDR1 as MNHEY and CDR2 as SMNVEV (reference sequence). Losses at the gene ends were 5 bases for V and 0 bases for J; bases not matched to a gene: 2. This CDR3 is CASSPDRVNTEAFF. The CDR3 DNA sequence: TGTGCCAGCAGTCCGGACAGGGTGAACACTGAAGCTTTCTTT.

The rearrangement joins TRBV6-2 or TRBV6-3 to TRBJ1-5; D may be TRBD1 (5 bases). The CDR3 consists of 17 residues. V dropped 2 bases and J dropped 9 bases, with 23 bases sitting between them. The germline gives CDR1 MNHEY, CDR2 SVGEGT. CDR3 residues: CASSYGGERVQSWPQHF. CDR3 coding DNA: TGTGCCAGCAGTTACGGGGGGGAGCGGGTCCAAAGTTGGCCCCAGCATTTT.

V is TRBV6-6 and J is TRBJ2-1, with D possibly being TRBD2 (6 bases). The CDR3 runs to 17 residues. Trimming pared 5 bases from V and 2 bases from J, leaving 19 bases between. Germline V gene data show CDR1 as MNHNY and CDR2 as SVGAGI (reference sequence). The CDR3 loop reads CASSPGGSGPPYNEQFF. In DNA form, the CDR3 reads TGTGCCAGCAGTCCCGGTGGGAGCGGGCCTCCCTACAATGAGCAGTTCTTC.